This T cell receptor (beta chain) appears in the sequencing data of a study of blood T cell repertoires in COVID-19. As for the study in general: The United States, Italy and Spain provided the acute and convalescent COVID-19 samples. T cells, B-cell-depleted T cells, or PBMCs supplied cDNA or gDNA.

Original methodology: Scientists estimated how many nucleated cells there were by amplifying reference gene primers. The protocol was immunoSEQ multiplex PCR, while the TCRdb copy is restricted to in-frame clones and leaves out a portion. The V and J calls and clone size are taken from that table; D and trimming were inferred from the DNA. The sample contains under 300,000 clones, roughly 83% of which appear only once. The CDR3 consists of 15 residues. The germline CDR1 and CDR2 sequences are SGHRS and YFSETQ. The V and J ends lost 0 bases and 9 bases respectively, with 16 bases between them. V and J are TRBV5-1 and TRBJ2-1; the D gene is possibly TRBD1 (6 bases). The TCR comes from an elderly man with acute or convalescent COVID-19. Sequenced: peripheral blood. CDR3 region: CASSLAPTGSGEQFF. CDR3 sequence (DNA): TGCGCCAGCAGCTTGGCCCCAACAGGGTCGGGTGAGCAGTTCTTC.